The 29 T cell receptor beta chains below come from one sample, sequenced in a study of cytomegalovirus exposure and HLA in healthy donors. The data were produced by immunoSEQ multiplex PCR, yet TCRdb's version contains in-frame clones alone and is incomplete. The repertoire holds about 260,000 clones, with about 90% as singletons. The specimen was PBMCs. The receptors were gathered from a woman between 25 and 40 years old in good health and CMV-seronegative.

The gene calls are TRBV25-1 and TRBJ1-5; 11 bases align to TRBD1. Germline V gives CDR1 MGHDK, CDR2 SYGVNS. The CDR3 contains 14 residues. V was clipped by 6 bases and J by 7 bases; unmatched bases: 5. The CDR3: CASSGGQGAQPQHF. The CDR3 region has the DNA TGTGCCAGCAGCGGAGGACAGGGGGCCCAGCCCCAGCATTTT.

This clone was found once. This chain uses TRBV4-1 with TRBJ2-7; D is undetermined. The V end lost 0 bases, the J end lost 2 bases, and 5 bases lay between the germline ends. CDR1 is MGHRA, CDR2 YSYEKL, per germline. The CDR3 sequence is 13 residues long. The DNA for the CDR3 is TGCGCCAGCAGCCAAGATCTACCCTACGAGCAGTACTTC. Translation gives CASSQDLPYEQYF.

This chain links TRBV9 with TRBJ1-5, with a possible D match to TRBD1 (6 bases). This CDR3 has 15 residues. V was clipped by 4 bases and J by 3 bases, with 14 bases between them. CDR1 is SGDLS and CDR2 is YYNGEE in the germline V gene. The CDR3 nucleotides read TGTGCCAGCAGCCATCAGGGGAACCTCAATCAGCCCCAGCATTTT. It yields the protein CASSHQGNLNQPQHF. The whole variable domain, filled in from reference TRBV9 and TRBJ1-5, reads DSGVTQTPKHLITATGQRVTLRCSPRSGDLSVYWYQQSLDQGLQFLIQYYNGEERAKGNILERFSAQQFPDLHSELNLSSLELGDSALYFCASSHQGNLNQPQHFGDGTRLSIL.

The chain combines TRBV28 with TRBJ1-5; the D gene is possibly TRBD1 (5 bases). The ends were cut back, 6 bases at V and 3 bases at J, with 12 bases in the middle. Germline V lookup: CDR1 MDHEN, CDR2 SYDVKM. This CDR3 region has 14 residues. The CDR3 here is CASRIRGYNQPQHF. The DNA of the CDR3 is TGTGCCAGCAGGATAAGGGGTTACAATCAGCCCCAGCATTTT.

In nucleotides, the CDR3 is TGTGCCAGCAGCCAAGCGGGCGGGGGGGGTGATCAGCCCCAGCATTTT. As protein: CASSQAGGGGDQPQHF. V and J are TRBV4-2 and TRBJ1-5; D is perhaps TRBD1 (5 bases). V was cut by 1 base and J by 5 bases, with 15 bases left in between. The germline CDR1 and CDR2 sequences are LGHNA and YNFKEQ. This CDR3 comprises 16 residues.

The gene calls are TRBV28 and TRBJ1-3, with D unresolved. Trimming removed 8 bases from V and 0 bases from J, with 14 bases in between. CDR1 and CDR2 from the germline V gene are MDHEN and SYDVKM. The CDR3 contains 15 residues. The CDR3 reads CASGSMPLSGNTIYF. CDR3 DNA: TGTGCCAGCGGATCCATGCCCCTCTCTGGAAACACCATATATTTT.

The chain links TRBV14 to TRBJ2-7, with 10 bases matching TRBD1. Germline V gene sequence: CDR1 SGHDN, CDR2 FVKESK. V shed 4 bases and J 6 bases; nucleotides not matched to a gene: 21. This CDR3 has 19 residues. This CDR3 reads CASSRFPGTGAYVRSEQYF. CDR3 sequence (DNA): TGTGCCAGCAGCCGCTTTCCCGGGACAGGGGCATATGTTCGGAGCGAGCAGTACTTC.

The rearrangement uses TRBV4-3 and TRBJ1-2; the D is unclear. With 0 bases removed from V and 0 bases from J, the gap between germline ends came to 8 bases. The CDR3 has 15 amino acids. Germline-derived CDR1 and CDR2 are LGHNA and YSLEER. The CDR3: CASSQDQGTNYGYTF. The CDR3 nucleotides are TGCGCCAGCAGCCAAGATCAAGGGACTAACTATGGCTACACCTTC.

The chain is built from TRBV29-1 and TRBJ2-7; tentatively, D is TRBD2 (6 bases). The CDR3 has 12 residues. The V gene's germline CDR1 is SQVTM and CDR2 ANQGSEA. With 4 bases removed from V and 11 bases from J, the gap between germline ends came to 18 bases. CDR3 sequence reads: CSVVVQGGGKYF. DNA for the CDR3: TGCAGCGTTGTAGTTCAGGGAGGAGGGAAGTACTTC.

The chain couples TRBV6-1 to TRBJ1-3, with 7 bases lining up with TRBD1. There are 15 residues in the CDR3. The V and J ends lost 5 bases and 2 bases, in that order; junction bases with no gene match: 6. Germline V gene lookup returns CDR1 MNHNS and CDR2 SASEGT. In DNA, the CDR3 is TGTGCCAGCAGTTTCTGGGACAGACCTGGAAACACCATATATTTT. Translation: CASSFWDRPGNTIYF.

The chain links TRBV12-5 to TRBJ2-1; 14 bases are a match to TRBD2. Germline CDR1 reads LGHNT; CDR2 reads FRNRAP. The CDR3 has 15 amino acids. Trimming at V came to 6 bases and at J to 6 bases, leaving 4 bases not matched to a gene. This CDR3 reads CASGGGTSGSNEQFF. The CDR3 DNA sequence: TGTGCTAGTGGCGGGGGGACTAGCGGGAGCAATGAGCAGTTCTTC.

The gene calls are TRBV28 and TRBJ2-6; D remains ambiguous. The CDR3 is 16 residues long. CDR1 is MDHEN, CDR2 SYDVKM, per germline. Trimming pared 3 bases from V and 0 bases from J, leaving 9 bases between. The CDR3 loop is CASSLATNSGANVLTF. DNA for the CDR3: TGTGCCAGCAGTTTGGCCACAAACTCTGGGGCCAACGTCCTGACTTTC.

This chain uses TRBV6-1 with TRBJ1-2, with 8 bases identical to TRBD1. J lost 8 bases, V lost 3 bases, and 17 bases had no gene match. This CDR3 is built from 17 residues. Germline V gene sequence: CDR1 MNHNS, CDR2 SASEGT. The CDR3, as DNA: TGTGCCAGCAGTGACGCCACCGGGACAGGACCCTGGCGGGGCTACACCTTC. Protein product: CASSDATGTGPWRGYTF.

The chain employs TRBV5-4 and TRBJ1-1, with D perhaps TRBD1 (6 bases). Germline CDR1 is SGHNT and CDR2 is YYREEE (reference sequence). This CDR3 contains 14 residues. V shed 4 bases and J shed 1 base, with 11 bases lying between them. The CDR3 protein is CASSRQAGNTEAFF. CDR3 nucleotide sequence: TGTGCCAGCAGCAGACAGGCAGGGAACACTGAAGCTTTCTTT.

The CDR3 nucleotides read TGTGCCAGCAGCTTAGTTCCCGGAAGTCAAGAGACCCAGTACTTC. Amino acids: CASSLVPGSQETQYF. V usage is TRBV7-8 and J usage is TRBJ2-5, with D uncertain. Germline V gives CDR1 SGHVS, CDR2 FQNEAQ. This CDR3 contains 15 residues. V lost 1 base and J 2 bases, leaving 11 bases between the germline ends.

This chain links TRBV6-1 with TRBJ1-1; D may be TRBD1 (5 bases). Deletions cut 4 bases from V and 5 bases from J, with 17 bases between. Germline V gives CDR1 MNHNS, CDR2 SASEGT. The CDR3 loop spans 15 amino acids. The CDR3 nucleotides are TGTGCCAGCAGTGGGAAGGCTCCGGGGGGAACTGAAGCTTTCTTT. Translated: CASSGKAPGGTEAFF.

The chain carries TRBV5-4 and TRBJ2-3, with D possibly being TRBD1 (5 bases). With 2 bases removed from V and 1 base from J, the gap between germline ends came to 5 bases. The length of the CDR3 is 13 residues. Per the germline V gene, CDR1 is SGHNT and CDR2 is YYREEE (reference sequence). CDR3 region: CASSFRGTDTQYF. CDR3 nucleotides: TGTGCCAGCAGCTTCAGGGGCACAGATACGCAGTATTTT.

The chain couples TRBV5-6 to TRBJ2-3; D is perhaps TRBD1 (6 bases). The CDR3 loop spans 13 amino acids. The V gene's germline CDR1 is SGHDT and CDR2 YYEEEE. Between the trimmed V and J ends, which lost 4 bases and 1 base, there was a span of 7 bases. The CDR3 DNA reads as TGTGCCAGCAGCGCAGGGGGCACAGATACGCAGTATTTT. This codes for CASSAGGTDTQYF.

This chain uses TRBV7-3 with TRBJ2-1, with 9 bases that match TRBD2. CDR1 and CDR2 (germline): SGHTA, FQGTGA. Unmatched junction bases numbered 8, after V lost 5 bases and J lost 6 bases. There are 15 residues in the CDR3. The CDR3 loop reads CASSPNPTSGNEQFF. CDR3 sequence (DNA): TGTGCCAGCAGCCCAAATCCGACTAGCGGCAATGAGCAGTTCTTC.

The V and J genes are TRBV5-1 and TRBJ2-5; 8 bases fit TRBD2. This CDR3 spans 15 amino acids. The V and J ends lost 2 bases and 1 base, in that order; junction bases with no gene match: 4. CDR1 is SGHRS and CDR2 is YFSETQ in the germline V gene. The CDR3 loop reads CASSFSGDPQETQYF. The CDR3, as DNA: TGCGCCAGCAGCTTTAGCGGGGACCCCCAAGAGACCCAGTACTTC.

This sequence joins TRBV5-1 and TRBJ2-3; D gene unclear. CDR1 is SGHRS, CDR2 YFSETQ, per germline. With 4 bases removed from V and 4 bases from J, the gap between germline ends came to 10 bases. This CDR3 has 13 amino acids. In DNA form, the CDR3 reads TGCGCCAGCAGCAATGTCCCTTCAGATACGCAGTATTTT. Translating gives CASSNVPSDTQYF. The variable domain in full, completed from reference TRBV5-1 and TRBJ2-3, reads KAGVTQTPRYLIKTRGQQVTLSCSPISGHRSVSWYQQTPGQGLQFLFEYFSETQRNKGNFPGRFSGRQFSNSRSEMNVSTLELGDSALYLCASSNVPSDTQYFGPGTRLTVL.

This clone was picked up one time. CDR3 in amino acids: CASSQLDRAEDTQYF. The CDR3 DNA sequence: TGTGCCAGCAGCCAATTGGACAGGGCAGAGGATACGCAGTATTTT. The chain employs TRBV28 and TRBJ2-3; 8 nucleotides line up with TRBD1. V lost 6 bases to trimming and J lost 6 bases; unmatched junction nucleotides: 11. CDR3 length equals 15 residues. Germline CDR1 MDHEN, CDR2 SYDVKM.

The CDR3 here is CASSKAPPGPTYEQYF. In nucleotides, the CDR3 is TGTGCCAGCAGCAAAGCCCCTCCGGGACCGACCTACGAGCAGTACTTC. This sequence joins TRBV21-1 and TRBJ2-7. TRBV21-1 has pseudogene status. The CDR3 contains 16 residues.

CDR3 bases: TGTGCCAGCAGCTTAGGTCAGGATAATGAGCAGTTCTTC. Residues: CASSLGQDNEQFF. J is TRBJ2-1 and V is TRBV7-3; D is undetermined. The germline V gene has CDR1 SGHTA and CDR2 FQGTGA. The CDR3 runs 13 residues. V was trimmed by 2 bases and J by 7 bases, leaving 9 bases between them.

The chain combines TRBV18 with TRBJ1-5; D ambiguous. With 2 bases removed from V and 7 bases from J, the gap between germline ends came to 12 bases. Germline V CDR1 and CDR2: KGHSH, LQKENI. The length of the CDR3 is 14 residues. The CDR3 DNA sequence: TGTGCCAGCTCACCAAGCCAATATTCGCAGCCCCAGCATTTT. Translation gives CASSPSQYSQPQHF. Using reference TRBV18 and TRBJ1-5 for the parts outside the CDR3, the full variable domain is NAGVMQNPRHLVRRRGQEARLRCSPMKGHSHVYWYRQLPEEGLKFMVYLQKENIIDESGMPKERFSAEFPKEGPSILRIQQVVRGDSAAYFCASSPSQYSQPQHFGDGTRLSIL.

J is TRBJ1-4 and V is TRBV2; D remains ambiguous. Germline lookup yields CDR1 SNHLY and CDR2 FYNNEI. Trimming stripped 6 bases from V and 7 bases from J, with 9 bases between. This CDR3 spans 12 amino acids. CDR3 nucleotides: TGTGCCAGCAGCGGAGGTGGTGAAAAACTGTTTTTT. Residues: CASSGGGEKLFF.

This clone was observed a single time. The chain uses TRBV19 and TRBJ2-1, with D possibly TRBD2 on 5 matching bases. Per germline, CDR1 LNHDA and CDR2 SQIVND (reference sequence). With 6 bases removed from V and 0 bases from J, the gap between germline ends came to 18 bases. This CDR3 spans 17 amino acids. The CDR3 DNA sequence: TGTGCCAGTAGGCAAACTAGTCGCCCGATCTCCTACAATGAGCAGTTCTTC. It translates to CASRQTSRPISYNEQFF.

The chain is built from TRBV7-3 and TRBJ2-5, with 13 bases aligning to TRBD2. CDR3 length: 15 residues. The germline gives CDR1 SGHTA, CDR2 FQGTGA. After removal of 5 bases from V and 5 bases from J, the junction contained 5 bases not matched to a gene. CDR3 nucleotide sequence: TGTGCCAGCAGCCGGACTAGCGGGAGTGCTGAGACCCAGTACTTC. Translation gives CASSRTSGSAETQYF.

This clone appeared once. The chain recombines TRBV6-6 with TRBJ2-7; a possible D gene is TRBD1 (6 bases). CDR1 and CDR2 from the germline V gene are MNHNY and SVGAGI (reference sequence). The CDR3 contains 13 residues. Trimming removed 11 bases at V and 0 bases at J, with 14 bases between. The CDR3 is CAGQQGSSYEQYF. In DNA, the CDR3 is TGTGCCGGCCAACAGGGAAGCTCCTACGAGCAGTACTTC.